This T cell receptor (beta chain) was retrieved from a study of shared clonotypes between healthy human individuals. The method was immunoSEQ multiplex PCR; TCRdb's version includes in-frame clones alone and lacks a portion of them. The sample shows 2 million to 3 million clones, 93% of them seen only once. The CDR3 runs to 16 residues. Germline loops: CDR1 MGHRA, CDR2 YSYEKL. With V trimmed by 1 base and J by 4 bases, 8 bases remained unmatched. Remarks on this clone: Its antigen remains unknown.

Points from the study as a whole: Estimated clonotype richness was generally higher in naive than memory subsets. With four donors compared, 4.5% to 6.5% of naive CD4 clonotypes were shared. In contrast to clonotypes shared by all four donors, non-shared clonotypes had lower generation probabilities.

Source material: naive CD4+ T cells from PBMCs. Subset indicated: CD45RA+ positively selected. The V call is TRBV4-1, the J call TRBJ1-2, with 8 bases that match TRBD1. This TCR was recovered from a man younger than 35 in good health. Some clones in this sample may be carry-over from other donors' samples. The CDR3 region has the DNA TGCGCCAGCAGCCAAGGCTCAGGGGGCGGTGGCTATGGCTACACCTTC. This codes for CASSQGSGGGGYGYTF.